The 30 T cell receptor beta chains below all came from one sample that was sequenced in a study of blood T cell repertoires in COVID-19. This table comes from immunoSEQ multiplex PCR, and its TCRdb copy is limited to in-frame clones, with some not included. Of some 160,000 clones listed, about 80% were seen once; the top ten hold 5% to 8.5%. The sequenced sample consisted of peripheral blood. These receptor sequences come from a man aged 65-85 years with active or convalescent COVID-19.

This chain connects TRBV7-3 to TRBJ1-2; D gene unclear. CDR3 size: 13 residues. V was shortened by 5 bases and J by 7 bases, with 14 bases between the two germline ends. Germline V CDR1 and CDR2: SGHTA, FQGTGA. Here the CDR3 reads CASSPSSDRGYTF. The CDR3 nucleotides read TGTGCCAGCAGCCCCAGTAGCGATCGTGGCTACACCTTC. The whole variable domain, remainder taken from reference TRBV7-3 and TRBJ1-2, is GAGVSQTPSNKVTEKGKYVELRCDPISGHTALYWYRQSLGQGPEFLIYFQGTGAADDSGLPNDRFFAVRPEGSVSTLKIQRTERGDSAVYLCASSPSSDRGYTFGSGTRLTVV.

V gene TRBV7-9 combines with J gene TRBJ2-1, with D possibly being TRBD2 (5 bases). The CDR3 runs 11 residues. Germline lookup yields CDR1 SEHNR and CDR2 FQNEAQ (reference sequence). V lost 5 bases and J lost 8, with 7 bases in between. The CDR3 nucleotides read TGTGCCAGCAGCCTTAGCGATGAGCAGTTCTTC. Protein sequence: CASSLSDEQFF.

This chain joins TRBV20-1 and TRBJ1-1; no clear D gene. V lost 6 bases and J 3 bases, leaving 5 bases between the germline ends. This CDR3 comprises 10 residues. Germline loops: CDR1 DFQATT, CDR2 SNEGSKA (reference sequence). Written as DNA, the CDR3 is TGCAGTGCAACTCACACTGAAGCTTTCTTT. It encodes CSATHTEAFF.

This clone was detected once. This chain uses TRBV20-1 with TRBJ2-1, with D uncertain. Trimming pared 1 base from V and 10 bases from J, leaving 8 bases between. The germline V gene has CDR1 DFQATT and CDR2 SNEGSKA (reference sequence). This CDR3 region has 11 residues. CDR3 bases: TGCAGTGCTAGAGGGGCAGGCGAGCAGTTCTTC. Protein product: CSARGAGEQFF.

CDR3 sequence reads: CASSPGVQTQYF. The CDR3 DNA reads as TGTGCCAGCAGCCCAGGGGTACAGACCCAGTACTTC. V usage is TRBV3-1 (or the pseudogene TRBV3-2) and J usage is TRBJ2-5; a weak D match, TRBD1 (6 bases). The germline V gene has CDR1 LGHDT and CDR2 YNNKEL (reference sequence). This CDR3 region has 12 residues. With 4 bases removed from V and 6 bases from J, the gap between germline ends came to 9 bases.

J is TRBJ2-2 and V is TRBV6-5, with 7 nucleotides matching TRBD1. Germline CDR1 and CDR2: MNHEY and SVGAGI. Germline trimming cut 3 bases from V and 2 bases from J; bases unmatched to any gene: 3. This CDR3 region has 15 residues. The DNA for the CDR3 is TGTGCCAGCAGTTATAGAGGGGGCAACACCGGGGAGCTGTTTTTT. Protein: CASSYRGGNTGELFF.

V usage is TRBV18 and J usage is TRBJ1-3, with D possibly matching TRBD1 (5 bases). CDR1 is KGHSH, CDR2 LQKENI, per germline. Trimming shortened V by 4 bases and J by 0 bases, and 7 bases separated the two germline ends. The CDR3 spans 14 residues. This CDR3 is CASSLGDSGNTIYF. As DNA, the CDR3 is TGTGCCAGCTCACTAGGGGACTCTGGAAACACCATATATTTT.

The chain recombines TRBV7-8 with TRBJ1-4; 7 bases fit TRBD1. The germline gives CDR1 SGHVS, CDR2 FQNEAQ. The CDR3 covers 15 residues. V dropped 1 base and J dropped 7; count of bases not matched to a gene: 6. The chain's CDR3 is CASSLGRGLGEKLFF. DNA for the CDR3: TGTGCCAGCAGCTTAGGGAGGGGGCTCGGTGAAAAACTGTTTTTT. The full variable domain, its missing parts supplied by reference TRBV7-8 and TRBJ1-4, is GAGVSQSPRYKVAKRGQDVALRCDPISGHVSLFWYQQALGQGPEFLTYFQNEAQLDKSGLPSDRFFAERPEGSVSTLKIQRTQQEDSAVYLCASSLGRGLGEKLFFGSGTQLSVL.

Details on this clone: At the DNA level, this CDR3 is encoded by other sequences in the same sample as well. CDR3 residues: CASSDPRGQGRETQYF. The CDR3 bases are TGTGCCAGTAGTGACCCCAGGGGACAGGGCCGGGAGACCCAGTACTTC. This chain uses TRBV19 with TRBJ2-5; 9 bases are shared with TRBD1. The CDR3 runs 16 residues. The V gene's germline CDR1 is LNHDA and CDR2 SQIVND (reference sequence). Trimming removed 5 bases from V and 5 bases from J; junction bases left unmatched: 12.

This clone occurred a few times. The chain combines TRBV12-3 or TRBV12-4 with TRBJ1-1, with D possibly TRBD1 on 6 matching bases. V was cut by 6 bases and J by 2 bases, with 10 bases left in between. This CDR3 is 13 amino acids long. CDR3 bases: TGTGCCAGCAGCAGGGGCTCAAACACTGAAGCTTTCTTT. Translating it yields CASSRGSNTEAFF.

The chain joins TRBV6-6 to TRBJ1-1; TRBD1 is a possible D gene (6 bases). The CDR3 is 16 residues long. V was trimmed by 4 bases and J by 7 bases, leaving 22 bases between them. Germline V gene sequence: CDR1 MNHNY, CDR2 SVGAGI (reference sequence). The CDR3 spells CASSSRETGLLSEAFF. The CDR3, as DNA: TGTGCCAGCAGTTCCCGTGAGACAGGTTTGCTCAGTGAAGCTTTCTTT.

This clone was recorded a few times. The chain employs TRBV14 and TRBJ2-7, with D possibly TRBD2 on 5 matching bases. The V gene lost 0 bases and the J gene lost 2 bases, with 20 bases spanning the gap. From germline, CDR1 is SGHDN and CDR2 FVKESK. This CDR3 contains 18 residues. The CDR3 loop is CASSQDDGWRAGTYEQYF. In DNA, the CDR3 is TGTGCCAGCAGCCAAGACGACGGGTGGCGGGCCGGGACCTACGAGCAGTACTTC.

This sequence joins TRBV3-1 (or the pseudogene TRBV3-2) and TRBJ1-2; possibly TRBD1 for D (5 bases). In germline, CDR1 is LGHDT, CDR2 YNNKEL (reference sequence). CDR3 length: 16 amino acids. The V and J ends lost 3 bases and 11 bases respectively, with 25 bases between them. CDR3 nucleotide sequence: TGTGCCAGCAGCCACCCCCAGACAGACGTCCCTAAGGAATACACCTTC. It yields the protein CASSHPQTDVPKEYTF.

The chain couples TRBV9 to TRBJ2-7, with 11 positions matching TRBD1. This CDR3 is built from 16 residues. Germline values: CDR1 SGDLS, CDR2 YYNGEE. Trimming removed 6 bases from V and 4 bases from J; junction bases left unmatched: 12. The CDR3 nucleotides read TGTGCCAGCACCCGTTCAGGGACAGGGGGTTTTTACGAGCAGTACTTC. Translation gives CASTRSGTGGFYEQYF.

The chain is built from TRBV7-9 and TRBJ2-4; 8 bases match TRBD2. Germline V gene data show CDR1 as SEHNR and CDR2 as FQNEAQ (reference sequence). With V trimmed by 1 base and J by 3 bases, 5 bases remained unmatched. The CDR3 runs 16 residues. Here the CDR3 DNA reads TGTGCCAGCAGCTTAGGGGCCGGGACTAGCAAAAACATTCAGTACTTC. It codes for CASSLGAGTSKNIQYF.

DNA for the CDR3: TGTGCCAGCAGCCAAGCACAGGGGCTTGCAACTAATGAAAAACTGTTTTTT. This codes for CASSQAQGLATNEKLFF. This chain uses TRBV3-1 (or the pseudogene TRBV3-2) with TRBJ1-4, with 7 positions matching TRBD1. The germline CDR1 and CDR2 sequences are LGHDT and YNNKEL (reference sequence). With V trimmed by 1 base and J by 0 bases, 5 bases remained unmatched. The CDR3 contains 17 residues.

This clone was counted many times. CDR3 nucleotide sequence: TGCAGTGCCCTTAAGAACACTGAAGCTTTCTTT. Its translation is CSALKNTEAFF. This chain joins TRBV20-1 and TRBJ1-1; D not certain. The CDR3 spans 11 residues. Trimming shortened V by 6 bases and J by 1 base, and 6 bases separated the two germline ends. Per the germline V gene, CDR1 is DFQATT and CDR2 is SNEGSKA (reference sequence).

This chain links TRBV7-9 with TRBJ2-1, with D maybe TRBD2 (6 bases). Trimming pared 10 bases from V and 6 bases from J, leaving 16 bases between. Germline V CDR1 and CDR2: SEHNR, FQNEAQ (reference sequence). This CDR3 is built from 13 residues. CDR3 nucleotides: TGTGCCATTTTCGCGGGACGCCGCAATGAGCAGTTCTTC. Protein sequence: CAIFAGRRNEQFF.

V and J are TRBV5-1 and TRBJ1-3; D uncertain. CDR3 length: 15 residues. V gave up 2 bases and J gave up 0 bases, with 9 bases separating them. Germline V gene data show CDR1 as SGHRS and CDR2 as YFSETQ. In nucleotides, the CDR3 is TGCGCCAGCAGCTTTGAGGGAAGCTCTGGAAACACCATATATTTT. Its protein is CASSFEGSSGNTIYF.

This CDR3 is CASKRQESGNTIYF. As DNA, the CDR3 is TGTGCCAGCAAGCGGCAGGAATCTGGAAACACCATATATTTT. V and J are TRBV7-2 and TRBJ1-3; D gene unclear. Trimming cost V 7 bases and J 1 base, with 11 bases left between them. Germline assignment: CDR1 SGHTA and CDR2 FQGNSA. The CDR3 length is 14 residues.

This chain uses TRBV6-5 with TRBJ2-7; 8 bases line up with TRBD2. The CDR3 runs 14 residues. Germline V gene data show CDR1 as MNHEY and CDR2 as SVGAGI. With V trimmed by 2 bases and J by 5 bases, 5 bases remained unmatched. CDR3 sequence: CASSYREGRDEQYF. The CDR3 DNA reads TGTGCCAGCAGTTACCGGGAGGGAAGGGACGAGCAGTACTTC.

The J gene is TRBJ2-2, the V gene TRBV6-5, with D possibly TRBD2 on 5 matching bases. Trimming cost V 6 bases and J 3 bases, with 14 bases left between them. CDR3 length: 15 residues. In germline, CDR1 is MNHEY, CDR2 SVGAGI. CDR3 region: CASSLLGPDTGELFF. The CDR3 DNA reads TGTGCCAGCAGCCTACTAGGGCCGGACACCGGGGAGCTGTTTTTT.

V is TRBV6-5 and J is TRBJ1-4; D not certain. V was trimmed by 6 bases and J by 2 bases, leaving 10 bases between them. Germline CDR1 reads MNHEY; CDR2 reads SVGAGI. The CDR3 totals 14 residues. CDR3 residues: CASRNGGTNEKLFF. For the CDR3, the DNA is TGTGCCAGCAGAAACGGAGGTACTAATGAAAAACTGTTTTTT.

In the case of this clone: Other DNA sequences of this sample code for an identical CDR3. This CDR3 reads CASSVGGLAGDTQYF. The CDR3, as DNA: TGTGCCAGCAGCGTAGGGGGACTAGCGGGAGATACGCAGTATTTT. This chain links TRBV9 with TRBJ2-3, with TRBD2 identical over 12 bases. The CDR3 totals 15 residues. Germline-derived CDR1 and CDR2 are SGDLS and YYNGEE. Trimming at V came to 0 bases and at J to 5 bases, leaving 1 base not matched to a gene.

This clone was seen just once. The chain combines TRBV9 with TRBJ1-5; possible D gene TRBD1, 6 bases. Trimming removed 0 bases at V and 7 bases at J, with 14 bases between. This CDR3 spans 15 amino acids. Germline V gives CDR1 SGDLS, CDR2 YYNGEE. The CDR3 DNA follows: TGTGCCAGCAGCGTAGATTTTAAGGGGGAGCAGCCCCAGCATTTT. It yields the protein CASSVDFKGEQPQHF.

The chain combines TRBV10-3 with TRBJ2-2; D possibly corresponds to TRBD2 (5 bases). Germline CDR1 ENHRY, CDR2 SYGVKD. Deletions cut 2 bases from V and 5 bases from J, with 18 bases between. There are 17 residues in the CDR3. This CDR3 reads CAISEAGGGPGTGELFF. CDR3 sequence (DNA): TGTGCCATCAGTGAGGCAGGTGGCGGCCCGGGGACCGGGGAGCTGTTTTTT.

The chain recombines TRBV14 with TRBJ1-1; 7 nucleotides line up with TRBD1. Germline CDR1 reads SGHDN; CDR2 reads FVKESK. This CDR3 is built from 14 residues. The V segment lost 3 bases and the J segment 4 bases; nucleotides outside the gene matches: 5. The CDR3 sequence is CASSQNRGTTEAFF. The CDR3, as DNA: TGTGCCAGCAGCCAGAACAGGGGCACCACTGAAGCTTTCTTT.

The chain is built from TRBV10-3 and TRBJ1-3; D is unresolved. The length of the CDR3 is 14 residues. V was pared by 6 bases and J by 0 bases, with 9 bases between. From germline, CDR1 is ENHRY and CDR2 SYGVKD. CDR3: CAIRRENSGNTIYF. DNA of the CDR3: TGTGCCATCAGGAGGGAAAACTCTGGAAACACCATATATTTT.

This clone was observed a few times. This chain uses TRBV7-2 with TRBJ2-1; 13 bases are a match to TRBD2. Germline assignment: CDR1 SGHTA and CDR2 FQGNSA. The CDR3 is made up of 19 amino acids. Trimming cost V 5 bases and J 9 bases; bases outside gene matches: 19. The CDR3: CASSPGLAGQRYPNSEQFF. The CDR3 DNA reads as TGTGCCAGCAGCCCGGGACTAGCGGGACAAAGATACCCGAATAGTGAGCAGTTCTTC.

The rearrangement uses TRBV5-1 and TRBJ2-2, with 7 bases aligning to TRBD1. Germline CDR1 reads SGHRS; CDR2 reads YFSETQ. Trimming took 3 bases from V and 2 from J; bases not matched to a gene: 4. This CDR3 is 15 amino acids long. The CDR3 sequence: CASSSTGSNTGELFF. CDR3 DNA: TGCGCCAGCAGCTCGACAGGGTCTAACACCGGGGAGCTGTTTTTT.